The 27 T cell receptor beta chains below all came from one sample that was sequenced in a study of blood T cell repertoires in COVID-19. TCRdb's table, derived via immunoSEQ multiplex PCR, lists solely in-frame clones and lacks some. The repertoire includes about 100,000 clones, roughly 84% of them detected once, and approximately 15% sits in the top ten. The sample was peripheral blood. The receptors here all came from a woman aged 55 to 70 with acute or convalescent COVID-19.

The V and J genes are TRBV9 and TRBJ2-2; TRBD2 aligns across 10 bases. Unmatched junction bases numbered 5, after V lost 0 bases and J lost 6 bases. Germline CDR1 reads SGDLS; CDR2 reads YYNGEE. The CDR3 has 16 residues. The CDR3 region has the DNA TGTGCCAGCAGCGTAGAGAGCGGGGGGGCTTCCGGGGAGCTGTTTTTT. Amino acid sequence: CASSVESGGASGELFF.

The rearrangement links TRBV4-2 to TRBJ2-3; D uncertain. Looked up from germline, CDR1 is LGHNA and CDR2 is YNFKEQ. CDR3 length: 16 residues. Trimming removed 1 base from V and 2 bases from J, with 13 bases in between. CDR3 protein: CASSQVVGRSTDTQYF. The CDR3 region has the DNA TGTGCCAGCAGCCAAGTGGTTGGGCGATCCACAGATACGCAGTATTTT.

This chain uses TRBV19 with TRBJ2-1, with 7 nucleotides matching TRBD1. There are 16 residues in the CDR3. Unmatched junction bases numbered 12, after V lost 4 bases and J lost 6 bases. The V gene's germline CDR1 is LNHDA and CDR2 SQIVND (reference sequence). The CDR3 DNA follows: TGTGCCAGTAGTACCCCCCTGGACAGGCCACTCAATGAGCAGTTCTTC. Residues: CASSTPLDRPLNEQFF. Variable domain in full (rest from reference TRBV19 and TRBJ2-1): DGGITQSPKYLFRKEGQNVTLSCEQNLNHDAMYWYRQDPGQGLRLIYYSQIVNDFQKGDIAEGYSVSREKKESFPLTVTSAQKNPTAFYLCASSTPLDRPLNEQFFGPGTRLTVL.

The rearrangement uses TRBV21-1 and TRBJ2-4; the D call TRBD1 from the table was never checked on the DNA. TRBV21-1 is deemed a pseudogene. The CDR3 sequence is 15 residues long. CDR3 in DNA: TGTGCCAGCGTACACAGGAAATTAGCCAAAAACATTCAGTACTTC. This gives the protein CASVHRKLAKNIQYF.

This clone was detected only a few times. This chain joins TRBV27 and TRBJ2-5; 10 nucleotides agree with TRBD2. Germline lookup yields CDR1 MNHEY and CDR2 SMNVEV (reference sequence). V dropped 7 bases and J dropped 2; count of bases not matched to a gene: 16. The CDR3 contains 18 residues. The CDR3, as DNA: TGTGCCAGCAAATCGGGGAAGTTGATACTAGCGGGACAAGAGACCCAGTACTTC. Protein sequence: CASKSGKLILAGQETQYF.

The chain carries TRBV6-6 and TRBJ2-1; 8 nucleotides line up with TRBD2. This CDR3 comprises 13 residues. Trimming removed 7 bases from V and 4 bases from J; junction bases left unmatched: 3. Germline V CDR1 and CDR2: MNHNY, SVGAGI (reference sequence). CDR3 residues: CASTGGGYNEQFF. The CDR3, as DNA: TGTGCCAGCACGGGGGGGGGATACAATGAGCAGTTCTTC.

This clone was detected only a few times. The chain uses TRBV4-1 and TRBJ2-7, with TRBD1 identical over 7 bases. V trimming: 6 bases; J trimming: 5 bases; junction bases outside the gene matches: 13. The CDR3 runs to 15 residues. Germline CDR1 is MGHRA and CDR2 is YSYEKL. This CDR3 is CASSRDPTGQHEQYF. The CDR3 region has the DNA TGCGCCAGCAGTCGGGACCCGACAGGGCAGCACGAGCAGTACTTC.

The chain carries TRBV28 and TRBJ2-3, with 9 bases matching TRBD2. The CDR3 is 16 residues long. CDR1 MDHEN and CDR2 SYDVKM come from the germline V gene. J was trimmed by 3 bases and V by 6 bases; bases with no gene match: 10. CDR3 DNA: TGTGCCAGCAGCTCCACTGCAGCGGGGGGAACAGATACGCAGTATTTT. Amino acid sequence: CASSSTAAGGTDTQYF.

The V and J genes are TRBV21-1 and TRBJ2-7; the table names TRBD2, a call not compared with the DNA. TRBV21-1 is described as a pseudogene. The CDR3 runs 14 residues. CDR3 protein: CASLNGGPSYEQYF. The DNA of the CDR3 is TGTGCCAGCTTGAACGGGGGGCCCTCCTACGAGCAGTACTTC.

The count of this clone is one. The chain links TRBV3-1 (or the pseudogene TRBV3-2) to TRBJ1-3, with D uncertain. The CDR3 is made up of 15 amino acids. Germline lookup yields CDR1 LGHDT and CDR2 YNNKEL (reference sequence). The V end was cut by 2 bases, the J end by 2 bases, with 10 bases between. The CDR3 region is CASSQNTRAGNTIYF. CDR3 DNA: TGTGCCAGCAGCCAAAACACCCGGGCTGGAAACACCATATATTTT.

This chain joins TRBV5-8 and TRBJ1-5; D gene ambiguous. Germline-derived CDR1 and CDR2 are SGHTS and YDEGEE. The V end lost 0 bases, the J end lost 0 bases, and 7 bases lay between the germline ends. The CDR3 is 15 amino acids. Here the CDR3 reads CASSLGVVSNQPQHF. DNA for the CDR3: TGTGCCAGCAGCTTGGGCGTTGTTAGCAATCAGCCCCAGCATTTT.

The chain couples TRBV7-2 to TRBJ2-5; 8 bases are shared with TRBD2. The CDR3 is made up of 12 amino acids. Trimming at V came to 5 bases and at J to 11 bases, leaving 7 bases not matched to a gene. Germline lookup yields CDR1 SGHTA and CDR2 FQGNSA. CDR3 residues: CASSLISGAQYF. The CDR3 DNA reads TGTGCCAGCAGCCTTATTAGCGGGGCACAGTACTTC. The full variable domain, completed using reference TRBV7-2 and TRBJ2-5, is GAGVSQSPSNKVTEKGKDVELRCDPISGHTALYWYRQSLGQGLEFLIYFQGNSAPDKSGLPSDRFSAERTGGSVSTLTIQRTQQEDSAVYLCASSLISGAQYFGPGTRLLVL.

For the CDR3, the DNA is TGTGCCAGCAGCCCCTTGGTTGGACAGGGCTCTGAAGCTTTCTTT. Translation: CASSPLVGQGSEAFF. The chain has TRBV7-9 and TRBJ1-1, with 8 bases that match TRBD1. The germline gives CDR1 SEHNR, CDR2 FQNEAQ (reference sequence). The trim removed 5 bases at V and 6 bases at J, leaving 11 bases unmatched. The CDR3 has 15 residues.

The rearrangement joins TRBV11-2 to TRBJ2-2, with TRBD1 as a possible D gene (6 bases). The V and J ends lost 3 bases and 6 bases respectively, with 17 bases between them. Germline V lookup: CDR1 SGHAT, CDR2 FQNNGV. This CDR3 comprises 16 residues. This CDR3 reads CASSFSARGIAGELFF. The CDR3 bases are TGTGCCAGCAGCTTCTCGGCCAGGGGAATCGCCGGGGAGCTGTTTTTT.

The chain employs TRBV7-3 and TRBJ2-7; a weak D match, TRBD2 (6 bases). CDR1 and CDR2 from the germline V gene are SGHTA and FQGTGA. The V end lost 1 base, the J end lost 6 bases, and 13 bases lay between the germline ends. The CDR3 is made up of 14 amino acids. CDR3 coding DNA: TGTGCCAGCAGCTTAAGCGGGACGGCCGGCGAGCAGTACTTC. Protein sequence: CASSLSGTAGEQYF.

This clone was counted ten times or more. The genes are TRBV7-3 and TRBJ1-1; D ambiguous. Looked up from germline, CDR1 is SGHTA and CDR2 is FQGTGA. The ends were cut back, 4 bases at V and 1 base at J, with 13 bases in the middle. The CDR3 runs 15 residues. CDR3 residues: CASSWWAPKNTEAFF. CDR3 sequence (DNA): TGTGCCAGCAGCTGGTGGGCGCCTAAGAACACTGAAGCTTTCTTT.

V usage is TRBV19 and J usage is TRBJ2-3; TRBD1 agrees at 9 bases. This CDR3 has 17 residues. Losses at the gene ends were 3 bases for V and 2 bases for J; bases not matched to a gene: 9. Germline lookup yields CDR1 LNHDA and CDR2 SQIVND (reference sequence). CDR3 nucleotide sequence: TGTGCCAGTAGTATGCTCCCCACAGGGGGCCTCACAGATACGCAGTATTTT. This encodes CASSMLPTGGLTDTQYF.

This clone was detected only a few times. J is TRBJ2-3 and V is TRBV2, with D maybe TRBD1 (5 bases). The V and J ends lost 6 bases and 4 bases respectively, with 8 bases between them. There are 12 residues in the CDR3. Looked up from germline, CDR1 is SNHLY and CDR2 is FYNNEI. The CDR3 DNA reads TGTGCCAGCAGAGCCAGGGCAGATACGCAGTATTTT. It yields the protein CASRARADTQYF.

This clone occurred once. The chain employs TRBV27 and TRBJ1-1; 9 bases are a match to TRBD1. Trimming took 10 bases from V and 0 from J; bases not matched to a gene: 9. Germline V CDR1 and CDR2: MNHEY, SMNVEV (reference sequence). The CDR3 has 15 residues. The CDR3: CATMDRGPLNTEAFF. In nucleotides, the CDR3 is TGTGCCACAATGGACAGGGGCCCCCTGAACACTGAAGCTTTCTTT.

The chain joins TRBV15 to TRBJ1-4; D not resolved. In germline, CDR1 is LNHNV, CDR2 YYDKDF (reference sequence). The CDR3 is 17 residues long. The V end lost 0 bases, the J end lost 0 bases, and 11 bases lay between the germline ends. CDR3 sequence: CATSRDLRFATNEKLFF. DNA of the CDR3: TGTGCCACCAGCAGAGATCTTAGATTCGCAACTAATGAAAAACTGTTTTTT.

This clone was recorded once. The chain combines TRBV28 with TRBJ2-2; maybe TRBD2 (5 bases). This CDR3 region has 11 residues. Germline V gene sequence: CDR1 MDHEN, CDR2 SYDVKM. With 7 bases removed from V and 13 bases from J, the gap between germline ends came to 13 bases. The DNA of the CDR3 is TGTGCCAGCACATCGGAGGTGTGGCTGTTTTTT. It translates to CASTSEVWLFF. The variable domain in full, completed from reference TRBV28 and TRBJ2-2, reads DVKVTQSSRYLVKRTGEKVFLECVQDMDHENMFWYRQDPGLGLRLIYFSYDVKMKEKGDIPEGYSVSREKKERFSLILESASTNQTSMYLCASTSEVWLFFGEGSRLTVL.

The chain uses TRBV20-1 and TRBJ2-7; 16 bases fit TRBD2. CDR1 is DFQATT and CDR2 is SNEGSKA in the germline V gene (reference sequence). Unmatched junction bases numbered 13, after V lost 3 bases and J lost 5 bases. This CDR3 has 18 amino acids. CDR3 in amino acids: CSASWLTGTSGGAHEQYF. The CDR3 nucleotides read TGCAGTGCTAGTTGGCTGACCGGGACTAGCGGGGGGGCCCACGAGCAGTACTTC.

This clone came up a few times. This sequence joins TRBV18 and TRBJ2-6, with TRBD1 identical over 8 bases. With V trimmed by 3 bases and J by 2 bases, 6 bases remained unmatched. The germline V gene has CDR1 KGHSH and CDR2 LQKENI. This CDR3 contains 17 residues. The CDR3 protein is CASSPPTQGAGANVLTF. CDR3 nucleotide sequence: TGTGCCAGCTCACCTCCCACACAGGGGGCTGGGGCCAACGTCCTGACTTTC. Full variable domain (remainder filled in from reference TRBV18 and TRBJ2-6): NAGVMQNPRHLVRRRGQEARLRCSPMKGHSHVYWYRQLPEEGLKFMVYLQKENIIDESGMPKERFSAEFPKEGPSILRIQQVVRGDSAAYFCASSPPTQGAGANVLTFGAGSRLTVL.

The chain carries TRBV4-1 and TRBJ2-7; D possibly corresponds to TRBD1 (6 bases). The CDR3 extends over 15 amino acids. V dropped 5 bases and J dropped 3 bases, with 17 bases sitting between them. The germline CDR1 and CDR2 sequences are MGHRA and YSYEKL. The CDR3 loop is CASSEVGDTIYEQYF. The CDR3 region has the DNA TGCGCCAGCAGCGAGGTCGGGGACACTATCTACGAGCAGTACTTC.

The chain combines TRBV12-3 or TRBV12-4 with TRBJ2-7, with 8 nucleotides matching TRBD2. The J segment lost 6 bases and the V segment lost 1 base, leaving 2 bases of the junction unmatched. The CDR3 totals 13 residues. The CDR3 loop is CASSLEAGVEQYF. The CDR3 DNA is TGTGCCAGCAGTTTAGAAGCGGGGGTCGAGCAGTACTTC.

The rearrangement joins TRBV7-2 to TRBJ1-6; D perhaps matches TRBD1 (5 bases). The CDR3 has 15 residues. Trimming stripped 5 bases from V and 3 bases from J, with 11 bases between. In germline, CDR1 is SGHTA, CDR2 FQGNSA. The CDR3 region has the DNA TGTGCCAGCAGCACCCGACAGAACTATAATTCACCCCTCCACTTT. Encoded protein: CASSTRQNYNSPLHF.

This chain uses TRBV5-4 with TRBJ1-2, with D perhaps TRBD1 (5 bases). The germline V gene encodes CDR1 SGHNT and CDR2 YYREEE (reference sequence). The CDR3 has 14 amino acids. Trimming left V 5 bases short and J 8 bases short, with 19 bases between. CDR3 region: CASREGPTADGYTF. The DNA for the CDR3 is TGTGCCAGCAGGGAGGGACCCACGGCGGACGGCTACACCTTC. The whole variable domain, filled in from reference TRBV5-4 and TRBJ1-2, reads ETGVTQSPTHLIKTRGQQVTLRCSSQSGHNTVSWYQQALGQGPQFIFQYYREEENGRGNFPPRFSGLQFPNYSSELNVNALELDDSALYLCASREGPTADGYTFGSGTRLTVV.